A selection of T cell receptor beta chains follows, all from one sample in a study of a mutant IDH1 vaccine in newly diagnosed glioma. TCRdb's table, derived via immunoSEQ multiplex PCR, lists solely in-frame clones and lacks some. The sample includes 75,000 to 80,000 clones, approximately 85% of them seen just once. For these receptors, no antigen is known. The sequences come from PBMCs, collected from a glioma patient whose treatment included an IDH1 peptide vaccine. These TCRs come from a woman aged 50 to 65 with glioma. Each CDR3 is given without its conserved first and last residue. Expanded clones get a size class; other rows say once, few or many, or leave the size out.

size: -; length: 11; V: TRBV19; CDR3: ASSMVQGYEQY
size: -; length: 10; V: TRBV6-6; CDR3: AGSSQGNEQF
size: -; length: 13; V: TRBV6-5; CDR3: ASSYRGLYNSPLH
size: -; length: 15; V: TRBV7-8; CDR3: ASHQGLAGGLHNEQF
size: -; length: 13; V: TRBV6-1; CDR3: ASSQPGLVGNEQF
size: -; length: 10; V: TRBV29-1; CDR3: SVQGAGEKLF
size: -; length: 12; V: TRBV6-6; CDR3: ASSHSGRGAEQF
size: -; length: 13; V: TRBV19; CDR3: ASSSLPGQGGEQY
size: -; length: 11; V: TRBV14; CDR3: ASSPRQGDGYT
size: -; length: 11; V: TRBV14; CDR3: ASSLGGDYEQY
size: -; length: 14; V: TRBV4-1; CDR3: ASSQDSVQTYEKLF
size: -; length: 14; V: TRBV4-1; CDR3: ASSQTGRQGSYEQY
size: -; length: 11; V: TRBV21-1; CDR3: ASKSRSSYEQY
size: once; length: 12; V: TRBV5-1; CDR3: ASSEGLAKYEQY
size: few; length: 13; V: TRBV12-5; CDR3: ASSYRGAGANVLT
size: once; length: 13; V: TRBV9; CDR3: ASSPRRGTNEKLF
size: -; length: 12; V: TRBV11-2; CDR3: ASSVKGHNYEQY
size: -; length: 13; V: TRBV5-1; CDR3: ASSSSNAGTGELF
size: -; length: 13; V: TRBV28; CDR3: ASSFPGQGDQPQH
size: -; length: 15; V: TRBV18; CDR3: ASSPSGRTGGHQPQH
size: -; length: 13; V: TRBV6-1; CDR3: ASRETGWSGNTIY
size: -; length: 11; V: TRBV28; CDR3: ASRERLNQPQH
size: -; length: 10; V: TRBV7-9; CDR3: ASSGWNTEAF
size: -; length: 10; V: TRBV29-1; CDR3: SVVTGFYGYT
size: -; length: 10; V: TRBV2; CDR3: ASRETVTKLF
size: -; length: 13; V: TRBV5-8; CDR3: ASRPGQSSTDTQY
size: -; length: 14; V: TRBV10-2; CDR3: ASSDARTGLNTEAF
size: -; length: 11; V: TRBV6-6; CDR3: ASRGSRSYEQY
size: -; length: 9; V: TRBV7-2; CDR3: ASSLRQTQY
size: -; length: 13; V: TRBV23-1; CDR3: ASTGRGFCNQPQH
size: -; length: 12; V: TRBV9; CDR3: ASSGNSAGGEQF
size: -; length: 12; V: TRBV19; CDR3: ASSMLAHTDTQY
size: -; length: 11; V: TRBV27; CDR3: ASSLARSGEQY
size: -; length: 13; V: TRBV12-5; CDR3: ASGLVLGSLVEQF
size: -; length: 15; V: TRBV19; CDR3: ASSSRTYGATNEKLF
size: -; length: 12; V: TRBV9; CDR3: ARGQSTTNEKLF
size: -; length: 11; V: TRBV19; CDR3: ASSRDPRGTQY
size: -; length: 11; V: TRBV27; CDR3: ASRLTGSYEQY
size: -; length: 12; V: TRBV6-6; CDR3: ASSYGGSNYGYT
size: -; length: 12; V: TRBV2; CDR3: ASSGSTSGSRQY
size: -; length: 16; V: TRBV18; CDR3: ASSPRPSVGSATGELF
size: -; length: 14; V: TRBV7-9; CDR3: ASSLGARGLSSPLH
size: -; length: 10; V: TRBV27; CDR3: ASSLDGQPQH
size: -; length: 14; V: TRBV28; CDR3: ASSLFIQGATYEQY
size: -; length: 11; V: TRBV30; CDR3: AWTHGAQETQY